This T cell receptor beta chain was identified in a study of T cells in Graves' hyperthyroidism and ophthalmopathy (dated by TCRdb to about 2019). The study in broad terms: Peripheral blood was collected at initial diagnosis, before any treatment. A discovery cohort of roughly 100 patients, roughly 40 with Graves' ophthalmopathy and roughly 59 with stable Graves' hyperthyroidism, was used to find distinguishing TCR V-J signatures. An independent validation cohort of 18 to 20 hyperthyroidism patients and 17 patients who later progressed to ophthalmopathy tested prospective prediction of ophthalmopathy. Once sampling was done, hyperthyroidism patients were given methimazole at a starting dose of 30 mg daily, whereas ophthalmopathy patients were given high-dose intravenous methylprednisolone. The 100 or so discovery patients were randomly divided into training and test sets at a 7:3 ratio. The study also compared thyroid tissue and blood T-cell repertoires from about 6 Graves' hyperthyroidism patients. TCR Vbeta CDR3 sequencing of some 140 peripheral blood samples (approximately 44 ophthalmopathy, roughly 72 hyperthyroidism and approximately 17 progressor patients) is reported in the paper. Study-wide conclusions, independent of this receptor: In validation, the model predicted progression to ophthalmopathy with 55% to 71% sensitivity and approximately 74% specificity, a median of 6.5 months before onset. Sample size was not statistically predetermined, and blinding of investigators to group allocation was not performed. Most expanded thyroid clonotypes (frequency above 0.001) were also detected in blood, a finding suggesting that blood repertoires may reflect thyroid immune responses. A 13 V-J signature model separated ophthalmopathy from stable hyperthyroidism, with 87.88% sensitivity and approximately 81% specificity in cross-validation and 80%/75% in testing.

TCR beta CDR3 regions were amplified from RNA transcripts. The first round of RT-PCR for the TCR CDR3 was performed with the HTBI primer set and the Qiagen OneStep RT-PCR kit. A second multiplex PCR round built the libraries, followed by size selection and purification. Libraries were sequenced paired-end with 100 bp reads on an Illumina HiSeq2000. The paper's data handling went like this. SOAPnuke was used to process the raw data, removing reads that contained adapters or uncalled bases, had a mean Phred below 15, or lacked an exact match to the constant primer or identifier. High-quality paired reads were merged with COPE v1.2.5, and unique nucleotide sequences were defined as clonotypes. MiTCR v1.1 was used to align clonotypes to the IMGT TRBV, TRBD and TRBJ reference segments. Only V-J combinations with frequency above 0.0001, covering 99% to 99.2% of repertoires, were analysed. The TCS score was defined as the ratio of F50 (clonal expansion) to E x V (chaos), calculated using BLOSUM62-based TCRdist between CDR3 peptides within each V-J. Welch's t-statistics and random forest reduced roughly 540 V-J features to roughly 13, which were used in a naive Bayes classifier (R e1071). TCRdb ran its own pipeline on the public reads, namely fastp trimming at Q25 and MiXCR clone calling, and kept in-frame beta chains. Each entry is one CDR3 protein sequence, shown with its most common DNA and genes. V and J calls and clone size were set by TCRdb, not the authors. This sample holds around 580,000 distinct CDR3 sequences; 16% were observed only once. The top ten clonotypes cover 15% to 20% of the sample.

Stable Graves' hyperthyroidism was defined as no progression to ophthalmopathy during 18 months of follow-up. Hyperthyroidism patients were aged 18 to 65 years and newly diagnosed, with disease duration of less than 2 months. Patients with uncontrolled infections, other autoimmune diseases, pregnancy or lactation were excluded. Diagnoses were based on clinical symptoms, serum thyroxine and TRAb, thyroid ultrasound and orbital computed tomography. PBMCs were isolated from about 9.1 ml of fresh peripheral blood by Ficoll-Paque density gradient centrifugation. Trizol reagent was used to extract total RNA, and RNA quality was then checked on an Agilent 2100 Bioanalyzer. The CDR1 and CDR2 encoded by the germline V gene are LGHNA and YSLEER. V is cut back by 4 bases and J by 5 bases, with 7 bases in the junction unmatched. The CDR3 measures 14 amino acids from cysteine to phenylalanine. Only the CDR3 part of the read is kept: 42 bases, read in frame from the first base.

This clonotype was counted ten times or more. Its antigen specificity is not known. No base-level quality is on record; no much larger clone is a single base apart. The chain joins TRBV4-3 to TRBJ2-7; TRBD2 lines up with 8 middle nucleotides. The origin of this receptor is a woman younger than 30 with Graves' hyperthyroidism. The material sequenced was blood. CDR3 sequence: CASSLAGRGDEQYF. The sequenced DNA: TGCGCCAGCAGCCTAGCGGGGCGCGGCGACGAGCAGTACTTC.